One and the same sample provided the 18 T cell receptor beta chains below, sequenced in a study of cytomegalovirus exposure and HLA in healthy donors. 13 Jbeta primers and 60 Vbeta primers were used for the PCR. Only in-frame clones appear in the TCRdb table, and some are missing; sequencing was by immunoSEQ multiplex PCR. The sample yields over 150,000 clones, roughly 80% seen once. Sequenced sample: PBMCs. These receptors were obtained from a man between 18 and 29 years old in good health and CMV-seronegative.

The chain couples TRBV16 to TRBJ2-7, with 7 positions matching TRBD1. V dropped 0 bases and J dropped 5; count of bases not matched to a gene: 10. Germline CDR1 is KGHSY and CDR2 is FQNENV. CDR3 length equals 16 residues. The CDR3 region has the DNA TGTGCCAGCAGCCAATCTGCCAGGGGGATCTACAACGAGCAGTACTTC. This sequence encodes CASSQSARGIYNEQYF.

This clone was detected only once. The chain carries TRBV7-6 and TRBJ2-1, with a tentative D call TRBD1 (6 bases). Trimming cost V 5 bases and J 7 bases, with 21 bases left between them. Germline V lookup: CDR1 SGHVS, CDR2 FNYEAQ. CDR3 length equals 16 residues. CDR3 sequence (DNA): TGTGCCAGCAGCCAGGGGCAGGGATGGATGGAAAATGAGCAGTTCTTC. Amino acid sequence: CASSQGQGWMENEQFF.

The rearrangement joins TRBV9 to TRBJ2-3, with TRBD2 identical over 9 bases. Germline CDR1 SGDLS, CDR2 YYNGEE. The trim removed 3 bases at V and 5 bases at J, leaving 10 bases unmatched. This CDR3 is 16 amino acids long. The CDR3 spells CASSALSGSLVDTQYF. DNA for the CDR3: TGTGCCAGCAGCGCACTTAGCGGGAGTCTTGTAGATACGCAGTATTTT.

This clone occurred once. The rearrangement uses TRBV25-1 and TRBJ1-3, with D hard to call. This CDR3 spans 12 amino acids. V was trimmed by 2 bases and J by 7 bases, leaving 6 bases between them. Germline lookup yields CDR1 MGHDK and CDR2 SYGVNS. The CDR3 DNA sequence: TGTGCCAGCAGTGAACTAGGCAACACCATATATTTT. Its translation is CASSELGNTIYF.

This chain connects TRBV7-9 to TRBJ2-7; D is perhaps TRBD2 (6 bases). Trimming removed 2 bases from V and 2 bases from J, with 19 bases in between. CDR3 size: 17 residues. Germline CDR1 SEHNR, CDR2 FQNEAQ (reference sequence). CDR3: CASSLRGLAVGPYEQYF. CDR3 DNA: TGTGCCAGCAGCTTACGGGGGTTGGCTGTCGGCCCCTACGAGCAGTACTTC.

The chain combines TRBV18 with TRBJ1-2; the match to TRBD1 covers 8 bases. This CDR3 is built from 15 residues. V trimming: 3 bases; J trimming: 2 bases; junction bases outside the gene matches: 5. Per germline, CDR1 KGHSH and CDR2 LQKENI. The chain's CDR3 is CASSPIPGGNYGYTF. CDR3 coding DNA: TGTGCCAGCTCACCGATTCCAGGGGGCAACTATGGCTACACCTTC.

The rearrangement links TRBV19 to TRBJ2-7; 9 positions agree with TRBD2. CDR1 and CDR2 from the germline V gene are LNHDA and SQIVND (reference sequence). This CDR3 is built from 14 residues. V was pared by 3 bases and J by 2 bases, with 2 bases of the junction left unmatched. The CDR3 DNA is TGTGCCAGTAGTATGCTAGCGGGGACCTACGAGCAGTACTTC. Protein sequence: CASSMLAGTYEQYF.

The V gene is TRBV6-6, the J gene TRBJ2-7; no reliable D call. Trimming removed 11 bases from V and 1 base from J, with 15 bases in between. Germline CDR1 is MNHNY and CDR2 is SVGAGI (reference sequence). The CDR3 has 13 residues. In nucleotides, the CDR3 is TGTGCCGGCTGGAGCCACGGATCCTACGAGCAGTACTTC. Translated, it gives CAGWSHGSYEQYF.

This chain links TRBV11-3 with TRBJ1-2; no reliable D call. The germline V gene encodes CDR1 SGHNT and CDR2 YENEEA. The V gene lost 4 bases and the J gene lost 12 bases, with 15 bases spanning the gap. The CDR3 totals 12 residues. Here the CDR3 reads CASSSGWRLDTF. The CDR3, as DNA: TGTGCCAGCAGCTCCGGTTGGAGGCTAGACACCTTC.

The chain combines TRBV15 with TRBJ2-1; 12 bases line up with TRBD2. CDR1 LNHNV and CDR2 YYDKDF come from the germline V gene (reference sequence). J was trimmed by 8 bases and V by 3 bases; bases with no gene match: 8. The CDR3 spans 16 residues. CDR3 bases: TGTGCCACCAGCAGGTACACTAGCGGGGGGCTCTATGAGCAGTTCTTC. This sequence encodes CATSRYTSGGLYEQFF. The complete variable domain, with remaining parts taken from reference TRBV15 and TRBJ2-1, reads DAMVIQNPRYQVTQFGKPVTLSCSQTLNHNVMYWYQQKSSQAPKLLFHYYDKDFNNEADTPDNFQSRRPNTSFCFLDIRSPGLGDTAMYLCATSRYTSGGLYEQFFGPGTRLTVL.

The rearrangement joins TRBV5-1 to TRBJ1-3; 9 bases align to TRBD1. The J segment lost 3 bases and the V segment lost 6 bases, leaving 7 bases of the junction unmatched. The CDR3 is 15 residues long. Germline V gene lookup returns CDR1 SGHRS and CDR2 YFSETQ. Here the CDR3 reads CASTLDRGVGNTIYF. In DNA form, the CDR3 reads TGCGCCAGCACCCTGGACAGGGGAGTTGGAAACACCATATATTTT.

The chain combines TRBV7-2 with TRBJ2-7; D may be TRBD2 (6 bases). This CDR3 has 14 amino acids. Germline-derived CDR1 and CDR2 are SGHTA and FQGNSA. Trimming removed 5 bases from V and 4 bases from J, with 15 bases in between. Written as DNA, the CDR3 is TGTGCCAGCAGCCCCGGGACTCCTCTGTACGAGCAGTACTTC. It is translated as CASSPGTPLYEQYF.

V gene TRBV28 combines with J gene TRBJ2-7; possible D gene TRBD1, 6 bases. There are 14 residues in the CDR3. V lost 4 bases and J lost 6, with 16 bases in between. Germline loops: CDR1 MDHEN, CDR2 SYDVKM. CDR3 amino acids: CASSSYNRVTEQYF. DNA for the CDR3: TGTGCCAGCAGTTCATACAACAGGGTTACCGAGCAGTACTTC.

V usage is TRBV7-3 and J usage is TRBJ2-1, with 10 bases lining up with TRBD2. Germline lookup yields CDR1 SGHTA and CDR2 FQGTGA. The CDR3 extends over 16 amino acids. Trimming cost V 1 base and J 6 bases; bases outside gene matches: 6. CDR3 loop: CASSLMVLAGSNEQFF. The CDR3 nucleotides read TGTGCCAGCAGCTTAATGGTACTAGCGGGGAGCAATGAGCAGTTCTTC.

The chain is built from TRBV14 and TRBJ1-2, with D perhaps matching TRBD1 (5 bases). V was cut by 2 bases and J by 4 bases, with 8 bases left in between. The CDR3 has 13 residues. Germline lookup yields CDR1 SGHDN and CDR2 FVKESK. Here the CDR3 reads CASSQQGSYGYTF. CDR3 nucleotide sequence: TGTGCCAGCAGCCAACAGGGCTCCTATGGCTACACCTTC.

The gene calls are TRBV11-2 and TRBJ2-1; a possible D gene is TRBD2 (6 bases). CDR3 size: 14 residues. Germline CDR1 SGHAT, CDR2 FQNNGV. Deletions cut 1 base from V and 7 bases from J, with 11 bases between. CDR3 in DNA: TGTGCCAGCAGCTTAGGGGTGGCGGGAAATGAGCAGTTCTTC. It translates to CASSLGVAGNEQFF. Combining the CDR3 with reference TRBV11-2 and TRBJ2-1 gives the whole variable domain EAGVAQSPRYKIIEKRQSVAFWCNPISGHATLYWYQQILGQGPKLLIQFQNNGVVDDSQLPKDRFSAERLKGVDSTLKIQPAKLEDSAVYLCASSLGVAGNEQFFGPGTRLTVL.

The chain employs TRBV19 and TRBJ2-1; D might be TRBD2 (6 bases). The CDR3 totals 12 residues. The ends were cut back, 1 base at V and 12 bases at J, with 10 bases in the middle. The germline CDR1 and CDR2 sequences are LNHDA and SQIVND (reference sequence). The DNA for the CDR3 is TGTGCCAGTAGTATAGCCGGGCGGGGGCAGTTCTTC. It yields the protein CASSIAGRGQFF.

The chain couples TRBV4-1 to TRBJ2-5; D is uncertain. The V end was cut by 0 bases, the J end by 5 bases, with 4 bases between. The CDR3 spans 12 residues. CDR1 is MGHRA and CDR2 is YSYEKL in the germline V gene. The CDR3 loop reads CASSQDEETQYF. CDR3 bases: TGCGCCAGCAGCCAAGATGAGGAGACCCAGTACTTC.